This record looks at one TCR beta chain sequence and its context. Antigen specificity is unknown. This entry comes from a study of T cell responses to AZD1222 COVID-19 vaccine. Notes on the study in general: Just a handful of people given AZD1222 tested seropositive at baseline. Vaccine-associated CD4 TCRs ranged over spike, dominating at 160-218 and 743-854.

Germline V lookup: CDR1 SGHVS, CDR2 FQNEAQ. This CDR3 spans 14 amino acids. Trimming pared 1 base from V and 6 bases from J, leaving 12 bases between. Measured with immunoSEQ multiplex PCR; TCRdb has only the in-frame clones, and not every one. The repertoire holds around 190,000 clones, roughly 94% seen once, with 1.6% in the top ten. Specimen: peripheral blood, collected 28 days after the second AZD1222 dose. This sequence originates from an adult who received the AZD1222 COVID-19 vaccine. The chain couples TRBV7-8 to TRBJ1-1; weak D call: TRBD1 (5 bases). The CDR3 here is CASSLGLGRSEAFF. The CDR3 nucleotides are TGTGCCAGCAGCTTAGGACTGGGGCGATCTGAAGCTTTCTTT.